This TCR beta chain was identified during a study of T cell repertoires in cytomegalovirus infection. Overall study: CMV infection plus the matching HLA type was flagged by public TCR beta signatures.

This clonotype was recorded a few times. Its specificity is unknown. TCRdb re-called the reads through MiXCR, storing one row per CDR3 protein. There are 95,000 to 120,000 distinct CDR3 sequences in the sample; about 30% occur only once, and 35% to 50% lies in the top ten. The specimen was CD8+ T cells from cultured PBMCs, collected from culture after CMV antigen stimulation. The receptor's source is a human donor in good health (CMV status not recorded). Some clones in this sample may be carry-over from other donors' samples.

The CDR3: CASSDRDTDSPLHF. The CDR3 region has the DNA TGTGCCAGCAGCGACCGGGACACGGATTCACCCCTCCACTTT. The chain is built from TRBV14 and TRBJ1-6, with D possibly being TRBD1 (6 bases). Trimming stripped 5 bases from V and 8 bases from J, with 13 bases between. This CDR3 region has 14 residues. Looked up from germline, CDR1 is SGHDN and CDR2 is FVKESK.